The 22 T cell receptor beta chains in this list originate from one sample, sequenced in a study of T cell responses to AZD1222 COVID-19 vaccine. The data were produced by immunoSEQ multiplex PCR, yet TCRdb's version contains in-frame clones alone and is incomplete. Seen here are tens of thousands of clones, around four fifths observed once, and the top ten hold around 21%. Sequencing used peripheral blood, obtained on day 0 of AZD1222 vaccination. The source is an adult in good health.

This chain connects TRBV18 to TRBJ1-5; no definite D call. The CDR3 covers 13 residues. Trimming cost V 2 bases and J 5 bases, with 7 bases left between them. Germline V gene sequence: CDR1 KGHSH, CDR2 LQKENI. The chain's CDR3 is CASSPTADQPQHF. Here the CDR3 DNA reads TGTGCCAGCTCACCAACAGCGGATCAGCCCCAGCATTTT.

This chain uses TRBV10-1 with TRBJ1-6; D is possibly TRBD1 (6 bases). The CDR3 consists of 15 residues. V dropped 2 bases and J dropped 7 bases, with 12 bases sitting between them. CDR1 is WNHNN and CDR2 is SYGVQD in the germline V gene (reference sequence). The CDR3 here is CASSERQDGNSPLHF. CDR3 sequence (DNA): TGCGCCAGCAGTGAGCGACAGGATGGGAATTCACCCCTCCACTTT.

This clone was observed a single time. The chain links TRBV19 to TRBJ2-6, with 9 positions matching TRBD2. This CDR3 region has 18 residues. Germline V gives CDR1 LNHDA, CDR2 SQIVND (reference sequence). Trimming at V came to 5 bases and at J to 0 bases, leaving 8 bases not matched to a gene. This CDR3 reads CASSFRLADHSGANVLTF. In DNA, the CDR3 is TGTGCCAGTAGTTTCCGACTAGCGGATCACTCTGGGGCCAACGTCCTGACTTTC.

V and J are TRBV24-1 and TRBJ1-1; 9 bases line up with TRBD1. Germline trimming cut 7 bases from V and 6 bases from J; bases unmatched to any gene: 5. Germline loops: CDR1 KGHDR, CDR2 SFDVKD. This CDR3 has 13 residues. In nucleotides, the CDR3 is TGTGCCACCAGGAGGGGACAGGGTTCTGAAGCTTTCTTT. Its protein is CATRRGQGSEAFF.

The rearrangement joins TRBV28 to TRBJ2-7, with 8 bases lining up with TRBD1. The germline CDR1 and CDR2 sequences are MDHEN and SYDVKM. The V gene end was trimmed by 8 bases and the J gene end by 2 bases; junction bases not matched to a gene: 8. The CDR3 spans 14 residues. CDR3 region: CASRLPTGAYEQYF. In DNA form, the CDR3 reads TGTGCCAGCCGTCTCCCGACAGGGGCCTACGAGCAGTACTTC.

This clone has only one observation. The chain recombines TRBV7-2 with TRBJ1-5, with D hard to call. Trimming shortened V by 4 bases and J by 8 bases, and 9 bases separated the two germline ends. Looked up from germline, CDR1 is SGHTA and CDR2 is FQGNSA. CDR3 length: 12 residues. The CDR3 nucleotides are TGTGCCAGCAGCTATAATCAGGAGCCCCAGCATTTT. Its protein is CASSYNQEPQHF.

V gene TRBV5-4 combines with J gene TRBJ2-2; TRBD2 matches 12 bases. V shed 4 bases, J shed 4 bases, and the junction held 2 bases outside the gene matches. The CDR3 is 15 amino acids. The germline V gene encodes CDR1 SGHNT and CDR2 YYREEE (reference sequence). The CDR3 protein is CASSQGLAGTGELFF. Written as DNA, the CDR3 is TGTGCCAGCAGCCAGGGACTAGCGGGCACCGGGGAGCTGTTTTTT.

The chain has TRBV19 and TRBJ2-2; D gene uncertain. The CDR3 contains 16 residues. The germline V gene encodes CDR1 LNHDA and CDR2 SQIVND (reference sequence). Trimming pared 1 base from V and 6 bases from J, leaving 15 bases between. This CDR3 is CASSIASGAVAGELFF. The CDR3 DNA reads TGTGCCAGTAGTATAGCGAGTGGAGCTGTAGCCGGGGAGCTGTTTTTT.

CDR3 bases: TGTGCCAGCTCACCACTTGGACTAGCGGGAGTAAATGAGCAGTTCTTC. The encoded protein is CASSPLGLAGVNEQFF. This chain joins TRBV18 and TRBJ2-1; TRBD2 matches at 13 bases. The V and J ends lost 1 base and 7 bases, in that order; junction bases with no gene match: 4. The CDR3 is 16 residues long. Looked up from germline, CDR1 is KGHSH and CDR2 is LQKENI.

This chain links TRBV7-2 with TRBJ2-2, with 9 bases identical to TRBD2. The J segment lost 0 bases and the V segment lost 2 bases, leaving 1 base of the junction unmatched. The CDR3 is 16 residues long. Germline V gene data show CDR1 as SGHTA and CDR2 as FQGNSA. CDR3 sequence reads: CASSLWTSANTGELFF. CDR3 DNA sequence: TGTGCCAGCAGCTTATGGACTAGCGCGAACACCGGGGAGCTGTTTTTT.

By share of the sample, this clone is medium-sized. This chain uses TRBV9 with TRBJ2-2, with TRBD2 matching 10 bases. V lost 1 base and J lost 1; bases outside the gene matches: 4. Germline loops: CDR1 SGDLS, CDR2 YYNGEE. The CDR3 extends over 17 amino acids. The CDR3 region is CASSVTRLAGNTGELFF. Written as DNA, the CDR3 is TGTGCCAGCAGCGTAACCAGACTAGCGGGGAACACCGGGGAGCTGTTTTTT.

This rearrangement joins TRBV18 to TRBJ1-1; 7 positions match TRBD1. With V trimmed by 5 bases and J by 5 bases, 14 bases remained unmatched. The CDR3 runs to 16 residues. Germline V gene sequence: CDR1 KGHSH, CDR2 LQKENI. The CDR3 DNA reads as TGTGCCAGCTCAGCGGGATCGACAGGGATCTTAACTGAAGCTTTCTTT. Translation: CASSAGSTGILTEAFF.

The rearrangement links TRBV19 to TRBJ1-2; D is unresolved. The CDR3 has 21 amino acids. V was pared by 6 bases and J by 2 bases, with 34 bases between. From germline, CDR1 is LNHDA and CDR2 SQIVND (reference sequence). The CDR3 DNA reads TGTGCCAGTAGCCCAGGCCGCTTCGGGATCCAGCGTCAAAAACCCAACTATGGCTACACCTTC. This sequence encodes CASSPGRFGIQRQKPNYGYTF.

V usage is TRBV7-9 and J usage is TRBJ1-4, with a tentative D call TRBD1 (6 bases). The germline V gene has CDR1 SEHNR and CDR2 FQNEAQ (reference sequence). The CDR3 extends over 14 amino acids. V dropped 4 bases and J dropped 8 bases, with 14 bases sitting between them. The DNA of the CDR3 is TGTGCCAGCAGCTCAGGGACACCTCCCGAAAAACTGTTTTTT. It yields the protein CASSSGTPPEKLFF.

V gene TRBV24-1 combines with J gene TRBJ1-4; 8 positions match TRBD1. This CDR3 contains 15 residues. The V gene's germline CDR1 is KGHDR and CDR2 SFDVKD. Trimming at V came to 0 bases and at J to 7 bases, leaving 3 bases not matched to a gene. The CDR3: CATSDLDRGGEKLFF. CDR3 coding DNA: TGTGCCACCAGTGATTTGGACAGGGGTGGTGAAAAACTGTTTTTT.

This chain links TRBV4-1 with TRBJ1-2; weak D call: TRBD1 (6 bases). This CDR3 is built from 16 residues. The germline V and J ends were trimmed by 0 bases and 4 bases, with 15 bases remaining between them. The germline gives CDR1 MGHRA, CDR2 YSYEKL. CDR3 in DNA: TGCGCCAGCAGCCAAGAAGGAGGGGGAGGTGGCTATGGCTACACCTTC. Translated: CASSQEGGGGGYGYTF.

CDR3 coding DNA: TGTGCCAGCAGTGACCAACGTCGGACAGGGCACGAGCAGTACTTC. Translating gives CASSDQRRTGHEQYF. V usage is TRBV25-1 and J usage is TRBJ2-7; 8 bases align to TRBD1. Per the germline V gene, CDR1 is MGHDK and CDR2 is SYGVNS. With 3 bases clipped from V and 5 bases from J, the junction kept 9 bases outside the gene matches. CDR3 length equals 15 residues.

This sequence joins TRBV5-1 and TRBJ1-5, with a possible D match to TRBD1 (6 bases). The CDR3 extends over 16 amino acids. The V end was cut by 4 bases, the J end by 0 bases, with 14 bases between. Germline V gene sequence: CDR1 SGHRS, CDR2 YFSETQ. The CDR3 DNA sequence: TGCGCCAGCAGCCCTGGGACACAATATAGCAATCAGCCCCAGCATTTT. Amino acids: CASSPGTQYSNQPQHF.

This clone appeared a single time. The chain recombines TRBV7-2 with TRBJ2-7; no clear D. Per the germline V gene, CDR1 is SGHTA and CDR2 is FQGNSA. Trimming pared 0 bases from V and 2 bases from J, leaving 5 bases between. The CDR3 runs 13 residues. The CDR3 here is CASSLAGTYEQYF. The CDR3 DNA follows: TGTGCCAGCAGCTTAGCGGGAACCTACGAGCAGTACTTC. Looking up the rest from reference TRBV7-2 and TRBJ2-7 gives the full variable domain: GAGVSQSPSNKVTEKGKDVELRCDPISGHTALYWYRQSLGQGLEFLIYFQGNSAPDKSGLPSDRFSAERTGGSVSTLTIQRTQQEDSAVYLCASSLAGTYEQYFGPGTRLTVT.

The V call is TRBV27, the J call TRBJ2-4; D may be TRBD1 (6 bases). V lost 5 bases to trimming and J lost 1 base, with 18 bases between them. The germline gives CDR1 MNHEY, CDR2 SMNVEV (reference sequence). The CDR3 has 17 amino acids. CDR3 sequence: CASSTTLLTGAKNIQYF. The CDR3 nucleotides read TGTGCCAGCAGTACCACCCTTCTCACAGGGGCCAAAAACATTCAGTACTTC.

V is TRBV7-9 and J is TRBJ2-2; 7 bases are a match to TRBD2. This CDR3 comprises 17 residues. Losses at the gene ends were 2 bases for V and 5 bases for J; bases not matched to a gene: 11. Germline CDR1 SEHNR, CDR2 FQNEAQ (reference sequence). This chain's CDR3 is CASSLFGAGASTGELFF. The CDR3 bases are TGTGCCAGCAGCTTATTCGGGGCGGGAGCGAGTACCGGGGAGCTGTTTTTT.

The gene calls are TRBV24-1 and TRBJ2-1; TRBD2 matches at 8 bases. The germline CDR1 and CDR2 sequences are KGHDR and SFDVKD. The CDR3 is 13 residues long. The junction had 4 bases not matched to a gene; V was cut back by 9 bases and J by 4 bases. As DNA, the CDR3 is TGTGCCACCCGGGCTAGCGGGTACAATGAGCAGTTCTTC. Amino acid sequence: CATRASGYNEQFF.